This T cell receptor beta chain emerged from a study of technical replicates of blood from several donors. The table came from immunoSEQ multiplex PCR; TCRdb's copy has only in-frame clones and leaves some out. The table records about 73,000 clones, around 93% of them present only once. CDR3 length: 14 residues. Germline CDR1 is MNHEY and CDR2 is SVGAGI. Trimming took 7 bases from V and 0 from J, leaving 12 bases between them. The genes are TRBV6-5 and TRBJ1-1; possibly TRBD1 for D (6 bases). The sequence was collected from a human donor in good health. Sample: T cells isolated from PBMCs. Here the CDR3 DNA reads TGTGCCAGCAACTTGGGGGACATGAACACTGAAGCTTTCTTT. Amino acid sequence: CASNLGDMNTEAFF.